The 27 T cell receptor beta chains reported below all come from one sample, sequenced in a study of blood T cells in healthy people across ages. Combining a sample-barcoded 5' primer with a J-beta primer mix, a second PCR ran for about 6 to 12 cycles. TCRdb reanalysed the 5' RACE reads using MiXCR and keeps one entry per CDR3 protein. This table has 580,000 or so distinct CDR3 sequences, more than 45% appearing once. What was sequenced was blood. All receptors derive from a man aged 80 or over in good health.

The chain joins TRBV9 to TRBJ2-3; 9 bases align to TRBD2. Germline V CDR1 and CDR2: SGDLS, YYNGEE. There are 16 residues in the CDR3. The trim removed 0 bases at V and 8 bases at J, leaving 10 bases unmatched. CDR3: CASSVELAGSRGTQYF. The CDR3 DNA reads TGTGCCAGCAGCGTAGAGCTAGCGGGGTCCAGGGGTACGCAGTATTTT.

Points on this clonotype: Since a much larger clone is just one base distant, this may be a read error. The chain recombines TRBV6-6 with TRBJ2-5; no clear D gene. This CDR3 comprises 13 residues. Germline CDR1 is MNHNY and CDR2 is SVGAGI (reference sequence). V was clipped by 5 bases and J by 2 bases, with 9 bases between them. CDR3 sequence reads: CASSDTEQETQYF. The DNA for the CDR3 is TGTGCCAGCAGTGACACCGAACAAGAGACCCAGTACTTC.

This clonotype was seen repeatedly, ten times or more. J is TRBJ2-1 and V is TRBV6-5; TRBD1 aligns across 8 bases. The germline CDR1 and CDR2 sequences are MNHEY and SVGAGI. CDR3 length equals 15 residues. The junction had 8 bases not matched to a gene; V was cut back by 3 bases and J by 7 bases. This CDR3 reads CASSYSRGRDNEQFF. CDR3 nucleotides: TGTGCCAGCAGTTATTCCAGGGGGCGCGATAATGAGCAGTTCTTC.

This clonotype was observed at least ten times. The CDR3 nucleotides are TGCAGTGCTAGAGATCAAGGGCGCCTCTCCTACGAGCAGTACTTC. Its protein product is CSARDQGRLSYEQYF. V usage is TRBV20-1 and J usage is TRBJ2-7, with unresolved D. V was shortened by 0 bases and J by 0 bases, with 12 bases between the two germline ends. Germline values: CDR1 DFQATT, CDR2 SNEGSKA (reference sequence). This CDR3 region has 15 residues.

J is TRBJ1-2 and V is TRBV20-1, with D possibly TRBD1 on 5 matching bases. Germline CDR1 reads DFQATT; CDR2 reads SNEGSKA (reference sequence). Trimming left V 4 bases short and J 5 bases short, with 14 bases between. There are 13 residues in the CDR3. The CDR3 region is CSAIPGTGYGYTF. For the CDR3, the DNA is TGCAGTGCTATCCCCGGGACCGGGTATGGCTACACCTTC.

This clonotype was counted between two and nine times. This chain connects TRBV9 to TRBJ2-5; D may be TRBD2 (6 bases). The V end lost 3 bases, the J end lost 9 bases, and 18 bases lay between the germline ends. This CDR3 is built from 14 residues. CDR1 is SGDLS and CDR2 is YYNGEE in the germline V gene. The CDR3 is CASSAGTPQAPQYF. The CDR3, as DNA: TGTGCCAGCAGCGCCGGGACTCCCCAAGCCCCCCAGTACTTC.

This CDR3 reads CSGGYGGPGPETQYF. The CDR3 region has the DNA TGCAGTGGTGGATACGGGGGGCCCGGGCCGGAGACCCAGTACTTC. The J gene is TRBJ2-5, the V gene TRBV20-1; the D gene is possibly TRBD2 (7 bases). Trimming removed 7 bases at V and 5 bases at J, with 23 bases between. CDR3 size: 15 residues. Germline V CDR1 and CDR2: DFQATT, SNEGSKA (reference sequence).

V is TRBV7-2 and J is TRBJ1-3; tentatively, D is TRBD1 (5 bases). Germline V lookup: CDR1 SGHTA, CDR2 FQGNSA. The V end lost 1 base, the J end lost 1 base, and 11 bases lay between the germline ends. The CDR3 spans 16 residues. CDR3 sequence: CASSLGQIRSGNTIYF. The DNA of the CDR3 is TGTGCCAGCAGCTTAGGACAGATCAGATCTGGAAACACCATATATTTT.

The chain links TRBV7-2 to TRBJ2-3; perhaps TRBD1 as D (5 bases). The CDR3 spans 14 residues. The V end lost 2 bases, the J end lost 6 bases, and 12 bases lay between the germline ends. The germline gives CDR1 SGHTA, CDR2 FQGNSA. The DNA of the CDR3 is TGTGCCAGCAGCTTAATACAGGCATCGGATACGCAGTATTTT. Residues: CASSLIQASDTQYF. Together with reference TRBV7-2 and TRBJ2-3, the CDR3 gives the full variable domain: GAGVSQSPSNKVTEKGKDVELRCDPISGHTALYWYRQSLGQGLEFLIYFQGNSAPDKSGLPSDRFSAERTGGSVSTLTIQRTQQEDSAVYLCASSLIQASDTQYFGPGTRLTVL.

This clonotype was observed a single time. The chain joins TRBV7-2 to TRBJ2-3; 9 bases line up with TRBD2. The trim removed 1 base at V and 5 bases at J, leaving 13 bases unmatched. CDR1 SGHTA and CDR2 FQGNSA come from the germline V gene. The CDR3 is made up of 18 amino acids. The CDR3, as DNA: TGTGCCAGCAGCTTAGACCGGTTCCAGCGGGGGGCGGGAGATACGCAGTATTTT. Translated, it gives CASSLDRFQRGAGDTQYF.

In regard to this clonotype: This may arise from a read error, as a much more abundant clone is one base away. The V gene is TRBV12-3 or TRBV12-4, the J gene TRBJ1-4; perhaps TRBD1 as D (6 bases). Trimming removed 3 bases from V and 4 bases from J, with 9 bases in between. The CDR3 spans 14 residues. This chain's CDR3 is CASSFGQLNEKLFF. The CDR3 DNA reads as TGTGCCAGCAGTTTCGGACAGCTTAATGAAAAACTGTTTTTT.

The genes are TRBV20-1 and TRBJ2-1; D perhaps matches TRBD2 (6 bases). Trimming removed 5 bases at V and 9 bases at J, with 20 bases between. The length of the CDR3 is 14 residues. Germline V CDR1 and CDR2: DFQATT, SNEGSKA (reference sequence). The chain's CDR3 is CSAPGTLLLGEQFF. Here the CDR3 DNA reads TGCAGTGCTCCCGGGACTCTGCTACTGGGTGAGCAGTTCTTC.

Notes on this clonotype: Germline is not matched at one junction end, which may reflect a read error. V gene TRBV5-1 combines with J gene TRBJ2-5, with D tentatively TRBD1 (6 bases). CDR1 and CDR2 (germline): SGHRS, YFSETQ. This CDR3 region has 14 residues. For the CDR3, the DNA is TGCGCCAGCAGCTTGGGGACAGTCCAAGAGACCCAGAACTTC. As protein: CASSLGTVQETQNF.

CDR3 sequence reads: CASILTSGGQETQYF. CDR3 nucleotides: TGTGCCAGCATCCTCACTAGCGGGGGACAAGAGACCCAGTACTTC. The V gene is TRBV25-1, the J gene TRBJ2-5, with TRBD2 identical over 11 bases. Trimming removed 7 bases from V and 2 bases from J; junction bases left unmatched: 6. Germline assignment: CDR1 MGHDK and CDR2 SYGVNS. The CDR3 covers 15 residues.

The rearrangement joins TRBV3-1 to TRBJ2-1; D is unclear. Trimming left V 8 bases short and J 2 bases short, with 10 bases between. CDR3 size: 13 residues. Germline V gene data show CDR1 as LGHDT and CDR2 as YNNKEL (reference sequence). The CDR3 loop is CASAIGAYNEQFF. Written as DNA, the CDR3 is TGTGCCAGCGCCATAGGAGCCTACAATGAGCAGTTCTTC.

The V call is TRBV20-1, the J call TRBJ2-4; 12 nucleotides agree with TRBD2. CDR3 length: 16 residues. V lost 7 bases, J lost 13 bases, and 20 bases stayed unmatched. CDR1 DFQATT and CDR2 SNEGSKA come from the germline V gene (reference sequence). CDR3 in amino acids: CSVRLAGAKVFYGQYF. As DNA, the CDR3 is TGCAGTGTCAGACTAGCGGGAGCGAAGGTCTTCTACGGGCAGTACTTC.

The chain carries TRBV27 and TRBJ2-7; TRBD1 aligns across 8 bases. CDR3 size: 12 residues. Germline V gene sequence: CDR1 MNHEY, CDR2 SMNVEV (reference sequence). Trimming took 10 bases from V and 6 from J; bases not matched to a gene: 8. CDR3 sequence reads: CATRGQAREQYF. In DNA, the CDR3 is TGTGCCACTAGGGGACAGGCTCGCGAGCAGTACTTC.

Points on this clonotype: An end of the junction differs from the germline gene, which may be a read error. The chain joins TRBV7-2 to TRBJ2-1, with 8 nucleotides matching TRBD2. Germline V gene lookup returns CDR1 SGHTA and CDR2 FQGNSA. The CDR3 extends over 15 amino acids. The CDR3 protein is CASSVAGRAYNEQFF. The CDR3 DNA reads as TGTGCCAGCAGCGTAGCGGGGAGGGCCTACAATGAGCAGTTCTTC.

The chain carries TRBV7-6 and TRBJ2-3; tentatively, D is TRBD1 or TRBD2 (5 bases each). V was shortened by 4 bases and J by 5 bases, with 25 bases between the two germline ends. Germline assignment: CDR1 SGHVS and CDR2 FNYEAQ. The CDR3 length is 18 residues. The DNA of the CDR3 is TGTGCCAGCAGCTCCCGCTCCTCCCTTGGGACCCTAGGAGATACGCAGTATTTT. Amino acids: CASSSRSSLGTLGDTQYF. Drawing the rest from reference TRBV7-6 and TRBJ2-3, the complete variable domain is GAGVSQSPRYKVTKRGQDVALRCDPISGHVSLYWYRQALGQGPEFLTYFNYEAQQDKSGLPNDRFSAERPEGSISTLTIQRTEQRDSAMYRCASSSRSSLGTLGDTQYFGPGTRLTVL.

This clonotype was detected ten times or more. The V and J genes are TRBV5-1 and TRBJ2-5, with 14 bases fitting TRBD2. There are 16 residues in the CDR3. Germline values: CDR1 SGHRS, CDR2 YFSETQ. Trimming removed 5 bases from V and 2 bases from J; junction bases left unmatched: 5. CDR3 amino acids: CASRTGLAGAQETQYF. DNA for the CDR3: TGCGCCAGCAGGACGGGACTAGCGGGAGCACAAGAGACCCAGTACTTC.

This chain uses TRBV25-1 with TRBJ2-3; a weak D match, TRBD1 (6 bases). The CDR3 covers 15 residues. The V end was cut by 6 bases, the J end by 6 bases, with 19 bases between. CDR1 and CDR2 from the germline V gene are MGHDK and SYGVNS. The CDR3 is CASRATGYLTDTQYF. Here the CDR3 DNA reads TGTGCCAGCAGGGCAACAGGGTACCTCACCGATACGCAGTATTTT.

The chain carries TRBV29-1 and TRBJ2-5; the match to TRBD2 covers 7 bases. Trimming at V came to 6 bases and at J to 3 bases, leaving 13 bases not matched to a gene. Germline values: CDR1 SQVTM, CDR2 ANQGSEA. The CDR3 covers 15 residues. CDR3 region: CSVPGTGGIKETQYF. CDR3 sequence (DNA): TGCAGCGTCCCTGGGACGGGGGGTATCAAAGAGACCCAGTACTTC.

The rearrangement links TRBV29-1 to TRBJ2-1; 8 bases are a match to TRBD1. V was pared by 1 base and J by 4 bases, with 6 bases of the junction left unmatched. The length of the CDR3 is 15 residues. CDR1 is SQVTM, CDR2 ANQGSEA, per germline. The CDR3 is CSVEGKTGEYNEQFF. The CDR3 nucleotides are TGCAGCGTTGAAGGTAAGACAGGGGAATACAATGAGCAGTTCTTC.

This clonotype came up many times. The chain recombines TRBV7-9 with TRBJ2-5; 9 bases fit TRBD1. The CDR3 runs 18 residues. V lost 5 bases and J lost 5; bases outside the gene matches: 18. Germline CDR1 is SEHNR and CDR2 is FQNEAQ (reference sequence). The CDR3 nucleotides are TGTGCCAGCAGCCCAGGGATTGGGACAGGGCGGGCAGTCGAGACCCAGTACTTC. Its translation is CASSPGIGTGRAVETQYF.

V usage is TRBV9 and J usage is TRBJ2-4, with TRBD1 identical over 8 bases. The DNA matches TRBJ2-7 better at its end, which makes the J call doubtful. Germline V gives CDR1 SGDLS, CDR2 YYNGEE. This CDR3 comprises 15 residues. The DNA for the CDR3 is TGTGCCAGCAGCGTCGGACAGGGAGACCAATACGAGCAGTACTTC. It codes for CASSVGQGDQYEQYF.

The sample holds many counts of this clonotype. The rearrangement uses TRBV6-5 and TRBJ2-1; weak D call: TRBD1 (6 bases). CDR1 is MNHEY, CDR2 SVGAGI, per germline. Trimming left V 6 bases short and J 7 bases short, with 22 bases between. The CDR3 totals 16 residues. CDR3 sequence: CASRPTGLGHLNEQFF. The CDR3 DNA sequence: TGTGCCAGCAGACCCACAGGGCTGGGGCACCTTAATGAGCAGTTCTTC.

This clonotype was seen repeatedly, ten times or more. Germline is not matched at one junction end, which may reflect a read error. V is TRBV20-1 and J is TRBJ2-7; a weak D match, TRBD2 (5 bases). CDR1 DFQATT and CDR2 SNEGSKA come from the germline V gene (reference sequence). The CDR3 is 16 residues long. CDR3 DNA sequence: TGCAGTGCAAGAGCGGCGCCAACCAGCGGAAGAGACGAGCAGTACTTC. Its protein product is CSARAAPTSGRDEQYF.